This T cell receptor (beta chain) was identified in a study of spatial heterogeneity in lung cancer (dated by TCRdb to about 2019). For the wider study: Beta-chain transcripts were consistently detected in greater numbers than alpha-chain transcripts, which likely reflects a higher abundance of beta-chain transcripts. In the raw uncorrected reads, each unique combination of TCR and UMI appeared more than ten times on average. In non-small cell lung cancer, the study made a quantitative comparison of TCR alpha and beta repertoires among multiple tumor regions, matched nontumor lung and blood. TCR repertoire features were related to nonsynonymous mutation counts determined by whole-exome sequencing of tumor tissue. Both alpha and beta chains were TCR-sequenced in samples taken at surgery, namely 220 tumor regions, 62 to 65 matched nontumor lung samples and around 53 PBMC samples.

The sample's time point label, decoded: sample taken at primary tumor resection. Without any cell sorting, TCR sequencing was performed on whole RNA extracted either from tumor and nontumor lung tissue or from cryopreserved PBMC samples. Samples were obtained from 72 patients with early-stage, untreated non-small cell lung cancer from the lung TRACERx cohort. Only patients with enough RNA available from two or more tumor regions were chosen for TCR sequencing. This clonotype was observed at least ten times. Which antigen it targets is not known. No much larger clonotype is one base removed from it; base qualities were not supplied. V loses 3 bases at its end and J loses 2 bases; junction bases beyond the gene matches: 8. The CDR3 starts with the cysteine, ends with the phenylalanine, and has 16 residues. Just CDR3 DNA is preserved here, 48 bases in frame from base 1. Per the germline V gene (reference sequence), LGHDT is the CDR1 and YNNKEL is the CDR2.

Library generation was performed with 5' RACE. The reads were generated on a NextSeq 500. To allow correction of PCR and sequencing errors, the TCR library protocol tagged every TCR cDNA molecule with a unique molecular identifier. Concerning the study's data processing: Decombinator tools were used for TCR identification, UMI-based error correction and CDR3 extraction. Expanded TCRs were defined as those above a frequency of 2 per 1,000, corresponding to the top 1% of the tumor frequency distribution. Rényi diversity was computed with the R vegan package after subsampling each repertoire 100 times to 5,000 TCRs. CDR3 similarity networks were built from amino acid triplet string-kernel similarity, with CDR3s being connected when pairwise similarity was above 0.82. TCRdb reran the public reads through fastp at Q25 and MiXCR, keeping productive beta chains. A single entry per CDR3 protein holds the most common genes and DNA from its merged rows. These V and J calls are TCRdb output, not the study's own analysis. In all, the sample holds some 50,000 distinct CDR3 sequences, and roughly 7.2% of those were seen once. The ten largest clones take up 13% of the sample.

Paper-wide results and their limitations: Confirming at a functional level the hypothesis that regional TCRs recognize regional mutations was considered to require additional single-cell paired TCR alpha and beta sequencing. Ubiquitous expanded tumor TCRs were found in blood more often at tumor resection than at routine follow-up.

The source material was PBMCs, sampled at surgery. This receptor was taken from a female donor with early-stage non-small cell lung cancer. The chain couples TRBV3-1 to TRBJ2-3, and TRBD1 aligns with 7 junction nucleotides. The CDR3 has the sequence CASSHPSGGSTDTQYF. At the DNA level, the sequence is TGTGCCAGCAGCCATCCATCAGGGGGTTCCACAGATACGCAGTATTTT.